The sequence of this T cell receptor beta chain was determined in a study of T cells in Graves' hyperthyroidism and ophthalmopathy. This clonotype showed up just a few times. CDR3 length: 17 amino acids. Germline trimming cut 4 bases from V and 3 bases from J; bases unmatched to any gene: 8. Germline loops: CDR1 LGHDT, CDR2 YNNKEL (reference sequence). The source material, RNA transcripts, was used to amplify TCR beta CDR3 regions. The HTBI primer set served for first-round RT-PCR of the TCR CDR3. TCRdb independently ran MiXCR on the multiplex PCR reads; one entry per CDR3 protein. This sample has 450,000 to 650,000 distinct CDR3 sequences, with roughly 15% found just once.

This sequence was found in a young woman with Graves' ophthalmopathy. Sample: blood. The rearrangement uses TRBV3-1 and TRBJ2-1, with 11 bases matching TRBD2. The CDR3 region has the DNA TGTGCCAGCAGCCCGGCCTCTAGCGGGGGGTTCTACAATGAGCAGTTCTTC. Its protein product is CASSPASSGGFYNEQFF.